The text below deals with one T cell receptor (beta chain). Its antigen remains unidentified. Despite likely unrecorded immune exposures, the donors were nominally healthy at the time of sampling. Germline loops: CDR1 MNHEY, CDR2 SVGAGI. The CDR3 totals 13 residues. The V and J ends lost 6 bases and 8 bases respectively, with 16 bases between them. These data belong to a study of cytomegalovirus exposure and HLA in healthy donors. Study-wide findings and caveats: Earlier analysis yielded a pattern in which most TCR beta V segments were productive about 90% or about 30% of the time.

The PCR made use of 60 Vbeta and 13 Jbeta primers. As originally analysed: In a later analysis, roughly 11 million of 65 million to 80 million unique beta chains occurred in at least two donors. Some clones are missing from TCRdb's copy, which holds only in-frame ones; the method was immunoSEQ multiplex PCR. The V and J calls and the clone size are those of that table, but D and trimming were determined from the DNA. Counted here are under 200,000 clones, 82% occurring once; the ten biggest clones make up roughly 1.5%. The receptor's source is a woman aged 18-29 years in good health and CMV-seronegative. Input material: PBMCs. The chain uses TRBV6-5 and TRBJ1-2, with D tentatively TRBD1 (6 bases). The CDR3 sequence is CASRGTGSRGYTF. The CDR3 DNA is TGTGCCAGCAGGGGTACAGGGTCCCGGGGCTACACCTTC.